The present T cell receptor (beta chain) was sequenced within a study of identical twins. The V gene's germline CDR1 is MNHNS and CDR2 SASEGT. CDR3 length equals 15 residues. V gave up 5 bases and J gave up 1 base, with 13 bases separating them. Using its own MiXCR run on the 5' RACE reads, TCRdb lists one record per CDR3 protein. Of roughly 720,000 distinct CDR3 sequences in the sample, around a sixth were seen once. These records were also assigned to another study, of T cells expressing NK-cell markers. From that second work: Whether the expanded NKG2C+ T cell clones recognized HCMV remained unclear.

Sequenced material: PBMCs. This sequence originates from a woman between 18 and 29 years old in good health. The J gene is TRBJ2-3, the V gene TRBV6-1; no firm D call. The CDR3 loop is CASSRTITGTDTQYF. The CDR3 nucleotides are TGTGCCAGCAGTCGTACTATTACGGGCACAGATACGCAGTATTTT.